This T cell receptor beta chain was sequenced in a study of beta chain features in type 1 diabetes. Findings and caveats of the study: Healthy donors had naive, central memory and Treg TCRB repertoires that appeared less similar than those seen among patients.

This clone was seen a few times. The antigen remains unidentified. The CDR3 totals 17 residues. The germline CDR1 and CDR2 sequences are LNHNV and YYDKDF (reference sequence). Trimming removed 1 base from V and 4 bases from J; junction bases left unmatched: 4. Expressed TCRB transcripts were sequenced after all isolated RNA was converted to cDNA. TCRdb's copy holds only in-frame clones and misses some; the assay was immunoSEQ multiplex PCR. This sample has under 400,000 clones; approximately 15% occur once, and the top ten carry roughly 6.7%. The chain uses TRBV15 and TRBJ2-2; 12 positions agree with TRBD2. The sequencing sample was made of central memory CD4+ T cells from blood. The TCR sequence derives from a man under 40 in good health. The CDR3: CATSRGGLAGSTGELFF. CDR3 DNA sequence: TGTGCCACCAGCAGAGGCGGACTAGCGGGGAGCACCGGGGAGCTGTTTTTT.